This is a list of T cell receptor beta chains from one sample in a study of human T cells and chemical hapten exposure. TCRdb redid the calling of the RACE reads with MiXCR, one entry per CDR3 protein. The data hold approximately 70,000 distinct CDR3 sequences, with approximately 9.8% observed a single time. The input for sequencing was whole blood, taken in connection with sensitization to the hapten diphenylcyclopropenone (DPC). These receptors came from a woman aged 35 to 49 with alopecia areata. Some clones in this sample may be carry-over from other donors' samples. CDR3s include the opening cysteine and the closing phenylalanine or tryptophan.

>TRBJ2-2|TRBV7-9
CASSRRTGGSASRLNTGELFF
>TRBJ1-5|TRBV12-3/TRBV12-4
CASSFKRVGRQPQHF
>TRBJ1-1|TRBV5-4
CASSSVQGDTEAFF
>TRBJ2-3|TRBV7-3
CASGVGGTDTQYF
>TRBJ2-1|TRBV30
CAWSVKDFVNNEQFF
>TRBJ2-5|TRBV2
CASFTPGLQETQYF
>TRBJ2-6|TRBV12-3/TRBV12-4
CASGDSLSGANVLTF
>TRBJ2-7|TRBV5-6
CASSSPGEASYEQYF
>TRBJ1-5|TRBV30
CAWQRDRDQPQHF
>TRBJ1-3|TRBV6-2/TRBV6-3
CASSYSMEGHTIYF
>TRBJ2-1|TRBV12-5
CTYDEQFF
>TRBJ2-3|TRBV29-1
CSVAQAGGTDTQYF
>TRBJ2-2|TRBV7-9
CASSLIQGQGNTGELFF
>TRBJ1-1|TRBV7-6
CASSGGFALNTEAFF
>TRBJ1-1|TRBV7-9
CASSPVPGQGKTEAFF
>TRBJ2-1|TRBV10-3
CAISEAGDYNEQFF
>TRBJ1-2|TRBV7-2
CATIKGTGENYGYTF
>TRBJ2-5|TRBV6-6
CASIFGAIEETQYF
>TRBJ2-5|TRBV6-1
CASSVGQGLGETQYF
>TRBJ2-5|TRBV19
CASSIRQQETQYF
>TRBJ1-1|TRBV29-1
CSVAVEAIGSTEAFF
>TRBJ1-4|TRBV7-9
CASSTTGSNEKLFF
>TRBJ1-2|TRBV2
CASRGGQGKNFYGYTF
>TRBJ2-5|TRBV30
CAWSGNQETQYF
>TRBJ2-7|TRBV2
CASRAGAYEQYF
>TRBJ1-6|TRBV6-6
CASSPRGFGNSPLHF
>TRBJ2-2|TRBV20-1
CSASIGGEAGELFF
>TRBJ1-4|TRBV4-3
CASSQRGEGGEKLFF
>TRBJ2-5|TRBV7-2
CASSLSYRGGETQYF
>TRBJ2-7|TRBV4-2
CASSQEGPGTGDEQYF
>TRBJ2-1|TRBV4-3
CASSQGRDRPPQFF
>TRBJ1-5|TRBV6-6
CASSSALTGYNQPQHF
>TRBJ2-1|TRBV9
CASSVGVASADEQFF
>TRBJ2-1|TRBV9
CASSVVGGGAAEQFF
>TRBJ2-1|TRBV11-2
CASSLRGRMQFF
>TRBJ2-7|TRBV7-6
CASSLETEHYEQYF
>TRBJ2-7|TRBV27
CASSLPQTVVSYEQYF
>TRBJ2-7|TRBV6-2/TRBV6-3
CASRVPQGYEQYF
>TRBJ2-6|TRBV6-1
CASSVGGVRSGANVLTF
>TRBJ2-3|TRBV11-3
CASSLGLAGDTDTQYF
>TRBJ2-7|TRBV4-1
CASSQGQLMGEQYF
>TRBJ1-5|TRBV12-3/TRBV12-4
CASSLGEHQPQHF
>TRBJ2-4|TRBV6-1
CASSGTVIQYF
>TRBJ2-1|TRBV4-2
CASSQVNPSGYNEQFF
>TRBJ1-1|TRBV11-2
CASSPETGVAEAFF
>TRBJ2-7|TRBV20-1
CSARRPDRVEQYF